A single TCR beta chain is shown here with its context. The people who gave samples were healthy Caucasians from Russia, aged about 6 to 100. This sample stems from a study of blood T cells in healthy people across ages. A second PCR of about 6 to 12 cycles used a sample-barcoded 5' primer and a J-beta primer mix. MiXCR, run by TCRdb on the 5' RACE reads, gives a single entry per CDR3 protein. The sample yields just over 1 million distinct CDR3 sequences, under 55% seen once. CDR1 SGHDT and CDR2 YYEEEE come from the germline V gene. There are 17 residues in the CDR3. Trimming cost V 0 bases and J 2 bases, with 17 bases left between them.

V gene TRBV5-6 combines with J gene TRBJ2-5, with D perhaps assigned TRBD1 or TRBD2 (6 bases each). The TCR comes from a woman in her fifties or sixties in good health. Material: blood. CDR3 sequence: CASSLAPSGGPQETQYF. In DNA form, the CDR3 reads TGTGCCAGCAGCTTGGCCCCCTCTGGGGGGCCTCAAGAGACCCAGTACTTC.